This T cell receptor beta chain was observed in a study of graft-versus-host responses after intestinal transplantation. Study at large: Isolated intestinal, liver-intestinal, or multivisceral transplants had been given to the recipients.

Germline lookup yields CDR1 SGHDT and CDR2 YYEEEE. Trimming pared 1 base from V and 5 bases from J, leaving 13 bases between. The CDR3 length is 15 residues. Worth noting for this clone: Its antigen is not known.

Libraries were prepared by immunoSEQ multiplex PCR; TCRdb keeps only in-frame clonotypes and omits some of them. The table records approximately 130,000 clones, roughly nine tenths of them present only once. The source material was unstimulated CD4+ T cells sorted from spleen or lymph node cells, sampled before intestinal transplant. This chain uses TRBV5-6 with TRBJ2-1; a weak D match, TRBD2 (7 bases). The receptor comes from a human donor who received an intestinal transplant. CDR3 nucleotides: TGTGCCAGCAGCTTGTGGGGGGGGCCGGACAATGAGCAGTTCTTC. Encoded protein: CASSLWGGPDNEQFF.